This paragraph reports one T cell receptor (beta chain). Its matching antigen is unknown. TCRdb reprocessed the 5' RACE reads with MiXCR, giving one entry per CDR3 protein. Among roughly 72,000 distinct CDR3 sequences listed, approximately 8.9% were seen once. The V end lost 1 base, the J end lost 6 bases, and 8 bases lay between the germline ends. The CDR3 has 13 residues. Per the germline V gene, CDR1 is SGHRS and CDR2 is YFSETQ. The data belong to a study of spatial heterogeneity in lung cancer. Study outcomes and limitations: Compared with follow-up, resection was when ubiquitous expanded tumor TCRs appeared in blood more.

Time point denoted: blood at routine non-recurrence follow-up after resection. The rearrangement links TRBV5-1 to TRBJ2-1; D gene ambiguous. The material sequenced was PBMCs, taken at follow-up. This TCR was recovered from a female donor with early-stage non-small cell lung cancer. CDR3 sequence reads: CASSLRQANEQFF. For the CDR3, the DNA is TGCGCCAGCAGCTTGAGGCAGGCCAATGAGCAGTTCTTC.